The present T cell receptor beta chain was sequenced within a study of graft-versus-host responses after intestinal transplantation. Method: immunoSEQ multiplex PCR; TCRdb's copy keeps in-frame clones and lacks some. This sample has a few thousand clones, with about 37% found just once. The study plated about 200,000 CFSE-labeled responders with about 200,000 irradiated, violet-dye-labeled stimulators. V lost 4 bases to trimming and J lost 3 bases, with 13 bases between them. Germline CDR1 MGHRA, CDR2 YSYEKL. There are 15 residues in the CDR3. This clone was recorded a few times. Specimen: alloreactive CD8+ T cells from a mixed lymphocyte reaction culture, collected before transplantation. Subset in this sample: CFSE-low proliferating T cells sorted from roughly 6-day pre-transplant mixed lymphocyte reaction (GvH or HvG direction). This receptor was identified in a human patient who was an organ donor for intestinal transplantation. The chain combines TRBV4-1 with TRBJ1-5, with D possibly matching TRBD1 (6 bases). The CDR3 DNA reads TGCGCCAGCAGCCGGGGGGCGGGGGTCAATCAGCCCCAGCATTTT. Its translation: CASSRGAGVNQPQHF.